The 16 T cell receptor beta chains presented below share a single source sample, sequenced in a study of blood T cell repertoires in COVID-19. The protocol was immunoSEQ multiplex PCR, while the TCRdb copy is restricted to in-frame clones and leaves out a portion. This sample carries some 170,000 clones, approximately 75% of them seen once, and the ten largest clones take roughly a tenth. Sequenced sample: peripheral blood. Receptors originate from a human donor in a cohort sampled during active COVID-19.

The sample holds a few counts of this clone. The genes are TRBV11-2 and TRBJ2-1; tentatively, D is TRBD1 (6 bases). This CDR3 comprises 13 residues. The V and J ends lost 5 bases and 5 bases respectively, with 10 bases between them. The V gene's germline CDR1 is SGHAT and CDR2 FQNNGV. This CDR3 is CASSLDRNNEQFF. CDR3 coding DNA: TGTGCCAGCAGCCTGGACAGAAACAATGAGCAGTTCTTC.

The rearrangement uses TRBV2 and TRBJ2-7; D might be TRBD1 (6 bases). This CDR3 comprises 15 residues. The V end lost 3 bases, the J end lost 0 bases, and 12 bases lay between the germline ends. Germline assignment: CDR1 SNHLY and CDR2 FYNNEI. The CDR3 DNA reads as TGTGCCAGCAGTGATTGGGACACGAGCTCCTACGAGCAGTACTTC. Amino acid sequence: CASSDWDTSSYEQYF.

The chain has TRBV20-1 and TRBJ2-3, with TRBD2 as a possible D gene (5 bases). Germline assignment: CDR1 DFQATT and CDR2 SNEGSKA (reference sequence). Trimming took off 3 bases at V and 2 bases at J, with 15 bases between the two ends. The length of the CDR3 is 15 residues. As DNA, the CDR3 is TGCAGTGCTAGTGGGCTAGCAGAACTCACAGATACGCAGTATTTT. Encoded protein: CSASGLAELTDTQYF.

The rearrangement joins TRBV7-9 to TRBJ1-2; maybe TRBD1 (5 bases). V was shortened by 2 bases and J by 8 bases, with 6 bases between the two germline ends. Germline assignment: CDR1 SEHNR and CDR2 FQNEAQ (reference sequence). CDR3 length equals 11 residues. Written as DNA, the CDR3 is TGTGCCAGCAGCTTACAGGGCGGCTACACCTTC. Protein product: CASSLQGGYTF. Full variable domain (missing parts from reference TRBV7-9 and TRBJ1-2): DTGVSQNPRHKITKRGQNVTFRCDPISEHNRLYWYRQTLGQGPEFLTYFQNEAQLEKSRLLSDRFSAERPKGSFSTLEIQRTEQGDSAMYLCASSLQGGYTFGSGTRLTVV.

The chain combines TRBV27 with TRBJ2-7, with 9 bases that match TRBD2. This CDR3 has 15 residues. V gave up 10 bases and J gave up 5 bases; unmatched junction bases: 15. Per germline, CDR1 MNHEY and CDR2 SMNVEV (reference sequence). The DNA for the CDR3 is TGTGCCACATGGCGGGCGGGGGGGCCAATTGACGAGCAGTACTTC. Translation gives CATWRAGGPIDEQYF.

This clone was counted once. CDR3: CASSPLGGQTYGYTF. DNA for the CDR3: TGTGCCAGCAGTCCCCTGGGCGGACAGACATATGGCTACACCTTC. The rearrangement links TRBV27 to TRBJ1-2; possible D gene TRBD1, 6 bases. Trimming took 5 bases from V and 5 from J, leaving 18 bases between them. The CDR3 loop spans 15 amino acids. Germline-derived CDR1 and CDR2 are MNHEY and SMNVEV (reference sequence).

The chain has TRBV6-5 and TRBJ2-7, with 7 positions matching TRBD1. The CDR3 covers 13 residues. CDR1 is MNHEY, CDR2 SVGAGI, per germline. V dropped 6 bases and J dropped 4; count of bases not matched to a gene: 6. CDR3 loop: CASRLQTGYEQYF. In nucleotides, the CDR3 is TGTGCCAGCAGGCTCCAGACAGGGTACGAGCAGTACTTC.

The chain is built from TRBV6-2 or TRBV6-3 and TRBJ2-1; TRBD1 agrees at 7 bases. The J segment lost 8 bases and the V segment lost 6 bases, leaving 7 bases of the junction unmatched. CDR1 and CDR2 from the germline V gene are MNHEY and SVGEGT. CDR3 length: 13 amino acids. The CDR3 loop is CASSKTGSDEQFF. The CDR3 bases are TGTGCCAGCAGCAAGACAGGGAGCGATGAGCAGTTCTTC.

The chain couples TRBV7-2 to TRBJ2-3; D is undetermined. Trimming cost V 5 bases and J 1 base, with 10 bases left between them. The CDR3 totals 14 residues. Germline V gives CDR1 SGHTA, CDR2 FQGNSA. The CDR3 DNA sequence: TGTGCCAGCAGCCTAGGCTATCGCACAGATACGCAGTATTTT. Translated, it gives CASSLGYRTDTQYF.

This clone was seen only a few times. This chain links TRBV28 with TRBJ1-5; 9 bases agree with TRBD1. This CDR3 spans 14 amino acids. CDR1 is MDHEN and CDR2 is SYDVKM in the germline V gene. V lost 3 bases and J lost 9; bases outside the gene matches: 6. The CDR3 DNA reads TGTGCCAGCAGTTTCGGACAGGGGCTAAGGCCCCAGCATTTT. Translated: CASSFGQGLRPQHF.

This clone was seen a few times. The chain is built from TRBV7-2 and TRBJ2-2; tentatively, D is TRBD1 (6 bases). V was shortened by 3 bases and J by 6 bases, with 14 bases between the two germline ends. Germline assignment: CDR1 SGHTA and CDR2 FQGNSA. The CDR3 contains 15 residues. CDR3 nucleotides: TGTGCCAGCAGCTTCCCACAGGGAGTAGCCGGGGAGCTGTTTTTT. It specifies CASSFPQGVAGELFF. The whole variable domain, remainder taken from reference TRBV7-2 and TRBJ2-2, is GAGVSQSPSNKVTEKGKDVELRCDPISGHTALYWYRQSLGQGLEFLIYFQGNSAPDKSGLPSDRFSAERTGGSVSTLTIQRTQQEDSAVYLCASSFPQGVAGELFFGEGSRLTVL.

The chain joins TRBV7-8 to TRBJ1-5; the match to TRBD1 covers 9 bases. CDR3 length: 14 residues. Germline assignment: CDR1 SGHVS and CDR2 FQNEAQ. The trim removed 6 bases at V and 6 bases at J, leaving 6 bases unmatched. CDR3 coding DNA: TGTGCCAGCAGGGACGGGACAGGGCCTCAGCCCCAGCATTTT. Its protein product is CASRDGTGPQPQHF.

V usage is TRBV27 and J usage is TRBJ2-7, with TRBD1 identical over 7 bases. Trimming took 6 bases from V and 1 from J; bases not matched to a gene: 6. CDR3 size: 14 residues. Germline V gene data show CDR1 as MNHEY and CDR2 as SMNVEV (reference sequence). In nucleotides, the CDR3 is TGTGCCAGCAGGACGACAGGGCCTTCCTACGAGCAGTACTTC. This codes for CASRTTGPSYEQYF.

CDR3 nucleotide sequence: TGTGCCAGCAGCTTAACGAGCGGCCTAAACACCGGGGAGCTGTTTTTT. This gives the protein CASSLTSGLNTGELFF. This chain connects TRBV7-2 to TRBJ2-2; TRBD2 might be the D (5 bases). This CDR3 region has 16 residues. From germline, CDR1 is SGHTA and CDR2 FQGNSA. Between the trimmed V and J ends, which lost 2 bases and 2 bases, there was a span of 12 bases. Together with reference TRBV7-2 and TRBJ2-2, the CDR3 gives the full variable domain: GAGVSQSPSNKVTEKGKDVELRCDPISGHTALYWYRQSLGQGLEFLIYFQGNSAPDKSGLPSDRFSAERTGGSVSTLTIQRTQQEDSAVYLCASSLTSGLNTGELFFGEGSRLTVL.

This chain links TRBV19 with TRBJ1-1; 8 nucleotides align to TRBD1. With V trimmed by 4 bases and J by 1 base, 2 bases remained unmatched. Germline lookup yields CDR1 LNHDA and CDR2 SQIVND (reference sequence). CDR3 length equals 14 residues. The CDR3 spells CASSRQGWNTEAFF. CDR3 nucleotides: TGTGCCAGTAGTAGACAGGGGTGGAACACTGAAGCTTTCTTT.

V and J are TRBV10-3 and TRBJ2-5; perhaps TRBD2 as D (6 bases). CDR1 is ENHRY and CDR2 is SYGVKD in the germline V gene. CDR3 length: 12 amino acids. V was cut by 8 bases and J by 5 bases, with 12 bases left in between. The CDR3: CAIRGGRETQYF. The CDR3 coding sequence is TGTGCCATCCGTGGGGGGAGGGAGACCCAGTACTTC.